The 16 T cell receptor beta chains in this list originate from one sample, sequenced in a study of cytomegalovirus exposure and HLA in healthy donors. Vbeta (60) and Jbeta (13) primers were used in the PCR. Using immunoSEQ multiplex PCR, the repertoire was profiled, and TCRdb retains in-frame clones only, with some absent. The sample includes about 130,000 clones, approximately 78% seen only once; the top ten take about 3%. The sequenced sample was PBMCs. These receptors originate from a human donor in good health.

The gene calls are TRBV27 and TRBJ2-5; D gene unclear. Trimming stripped 5 bases from V and 5 bases from J, with 9 bases between. The CDR3 is 12 amino acids. Germline V lookup: CDR1 MNHEY, CDR2 SMNVEV (reference sequence). CDR3 amino acids: CASSPSRETQYF. The CDR3 DNA reads TGTGCCAGCAGTCCTTCCAGGGAGACCCAGTACTTC.

V gene TRBV15 combines with J gene TRBJ2-3; D is possibly TRBD2 (5 bases). The CDR3 is made up of 15 amino acids. Germline V gene sequence: CDR1 LNHNV, CDR2 YYDKDF (reference sequence). Trimming removed 5 bases at V and 2 bases at J, with 14 bases between. The CDR3 region is CATSSRLATTDTQYF. The CDR3 region has the DNA TGTGCCACCAGCTCGCGATTAGCGACCACAGATACGCAGTATTTT.

J is TRBJ1-6 and V is TRBV5-1; 11 bases line up with TRBD1. Looked up from germline, CDR1 is SGHRS and CDR2 is YFSETQ. This CDR3 contains 17 residues. V was pared by 4 bases and J by 5 bases, with 8 bases of the junction left unmatched. CDR3 sequence reads: CASSPGQGARDNSPLHF. CDR3 coding DNA: TGCGCCAGCAGCCCAGGACAGGGGGCAAGGGATAATTCACCCCTCCACTTT. Complete variable domain (other parts from reference TRBV5-1 and TRBJ1-6): KAGVTQTPRYLIKTRGQQVTLSCSPISGHRSVSWYQQTPGQGLQFLFEYFSETQRNKGNFPGRFSGRQFSNSRSEMNVSTLELGDSALYLCASSPGQGARDNSPLHFGNGTRLTVT.

The chain employs TRBV5-1 and TRBJ2-7; 10 nucleotides agree with TRBD1. V dropped 0 bases and J dropped 3; count of bases not matched to a gene: 3. Germline CDR1 reads SGHRS; CDR2 reads YFSETQ. This CDR3 has 15 amino acids. The chain's CDR3 is CASSLVGDRGYEQYF. Written as DNA, the CDR3 is TGCGCCAGCAGCTTGGTCGGGGACAGGGGCTACGAGCAGTACTTC.

This rearrangement joins TRBV1 to TRBJ2-1; no check of the table's D call, TRBD2, against the DNA was made. TRBV1 constitutes a pseudogene. The CDR3 totals 16 residues. CDR3 DNA sequence: TGCACCAGCAGCCAAGAGTTACTAGCGGGGTACAATGAGCAGTTCTTC. It yields the protein CTSSQELLAGYNEQFF.

This rearrangement joins TRBV7-8 to TRBJ2-1, with 8 bases fitting TRBD1. V was clipped by 5 bases and J by 3 bases; unmatched bases: 6. The CDR3 length is 15 residues. From germline, CDR1 is SGHVS and CDR2 FQNEAQ. The CDR3 DNA is TGTGCCAGCAGCCCGCGACAGGGGAACTACAATGAGCAGTTCTTC. Protein product: CASSPRQGNYNEQFF.

The V and J genes are TRBV19 and TRBJ2-1; the match to TRBD2 covers 11 bases. The CDR3 spans 17 residues. After removal of 3 bases from V and 2 bases from J, the junction contained 6 bases not matched to a gene. CDR1 is LNHDA and CDR2 is SQIVND in the germline V gene (reference sequence). The CDR3 region is CASSMNSGGAAYNEQFF. In nucleotides, the CDR3 is TGTGCCAGTAGTATGAATAGCGGGGGGGCCGCCTACAATGAGCAGTTCTTC.

This clone is a singleton in its sample. The chain is built from TRBV28 and TRBJ2-7; D remains unclear. V was clipped by 3 bases and J by 2 bases, with 11 bases between them. CDR1 MDHEN and CDR2 SYDVKM come from the germline V gene. The CDR3 runs to 14 residues. CDR3 in amino acids: CASSFVQNAYEQYF. The CDR3 nucleotides read TGTGCCAGCAGTTTTGTTCAGAACGCCTACGAGCAGTACTTC.

This clone has just a few counts. This chain links TRBV6-5 with TRBJ1-6; D is perhaps TRBD1 (6 bases). V shed 5 bases and J shed 4 bases, with 12 bases lying between them. Germline CDR1 and CDR2: MNHEY and SVGAGI. The CDR3 runs 15 residues. The CDR3 is CASSPRTVYNSPLHF. The CDR3 DNA reads as TGTGCCAGCAGTCCCCGGACAGTTTATAATTCACCCCTCCACTTT.

The rearrangement joins TRBV5-5 to TRBJ1-1, with D unresolved. This CDR3 region has 15 residues. The V gene's germline CDR1 is SGHKS and CDR2 YYEKEE (reference sequence). V was trimmed by 0 bases and J by 1 base, leaving 10 bases between them. For the CDR3, the DNA is TGTGCCAGCAGCTTGGCTGTCACCAGGAACACTGAAGCTTTCTTT. Amino acid sequence: CASSLAVTRNTEAFF.

V and J are TRBV6-5 and TRBJ2-2, with a possible D match to TRBD1 (6 bases). Germline lookup yields CDR1 MNHEY and CDR2 SVGAGI. The CDR3 is made up of 14 amino acids. V lost 6 bases and J 2 bases, leaving 10 bases between the germline ends. The CDR3 nucleotides read TGTGCCAGCAGGGAACAGGGTAACACCGGGGAGCTGTTTTTT. Protein product: CASREQGNTGELFF.

There are a few counts of this clone. This sequence joins TRBV5-4 and TRBJ2-3, with 13 nucleotides matching TRBD2. The V segment lost 7 bases and the J segment 6 bases; nucleotides outside the gene matches: 8. CDR3 length: 15 residues. Germline V gene lookup returns CDR1 SGHNT and CDR2 YYREEE (reference sequence). In nucleotides, the CDR3 is TGTGCCAGCGAACGGACTAGCGGGGGTTTGGATACGCAGTATTTT. Translating it yields CASERTSGGLDTQYF.

This clone has just a few counts. The rearrangement uses TRBV19 and TRBJ2-4; D is undetermined. The CDR3 covers 13 residues. V shed 0 bases and J shed 7 bases, with 7 bases lying between them. Germline V gene data show CDR1 as LNHDA and CDR2 as SQIVND (reference sequence). The CDR3 DNA follows: TGTGCCAGTAGTATAGATTCCGGGAACATTCAGTACTTC. This gives the protein CASSIDSGNIQYF.

This sequence joins TRBV5-1 and TRBJ1-2; D is possibly TRBD1 (6 bases). V dropped 3 bases and J dropped 4 bases, with 28 bases sitting between them. The CDR3 is 19 amino acids. Germline assignment: CDR1 SGHRS and CDR2 YFSETQ. CDR3 DNA: TGCGCCAGCAGCTCAGGGGATGGGGTCGGGTTTGGAGCAACCTATGGCTACACCTTC. Translated, it gives CASSSGDGVGFGATYGYTF.

The CDR3 protein is CASEGGGVDEQFF. As DNA, the CDR3 is TGTGCCAGCGAAGGGGGAGGGGTCGATGAGCAGTTCTTC. This sequence joins TRBV6-5 and TRBJ2-1; maybe TRBD2 (7 bases). V was trimmed by 8 bases and J by 8 bases, leaving 16 bases between them. CDR1 MNHEY and CDR2 SVGAGI come from the germline V gene. The CDR3 has 13 residues.

The chain is built from TRBV5-4 and TRBJ2-1, with 7 bases fitting TRBD1. V lost 2 bases, J lost 1 base, and 6 bases stayed unmatched. This CDR3 is built from 16 residues. CDR1 SGHNT and CDR2 YYREEE come from the germline V gene (reference sequence). The CDR3 reads CASSLDRVQSYNEQFF. CDR3 nucleotides: TGTGCCAGCAGCTTAGACAGGGTCCAGTCCTACAATGAGCAGTTCTTC.